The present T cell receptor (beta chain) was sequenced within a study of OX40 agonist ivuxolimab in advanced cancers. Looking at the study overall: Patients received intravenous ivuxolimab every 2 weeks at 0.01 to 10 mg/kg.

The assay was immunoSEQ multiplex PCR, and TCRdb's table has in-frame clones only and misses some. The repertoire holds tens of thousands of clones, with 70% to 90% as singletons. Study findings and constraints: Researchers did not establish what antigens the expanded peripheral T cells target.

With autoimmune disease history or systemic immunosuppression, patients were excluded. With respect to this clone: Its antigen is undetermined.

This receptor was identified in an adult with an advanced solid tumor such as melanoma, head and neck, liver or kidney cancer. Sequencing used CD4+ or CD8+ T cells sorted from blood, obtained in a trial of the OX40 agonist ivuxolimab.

CDR3 coding DNA: TGTGCCAGCAGCTTCCACGCTGATTCGAACACTGAAGCTTTCTTT. Amino acid sequence: CASSFHADSNTEAFF. The chain couples TRBV7-6 to TRBJ1-1, with D unclear. Germline V lookup: CDR1 SGHVS, CDR2 FNYEAQ. The CDR3 runs to 15 residues. Trimming pared 3 bases from V and 1 base from J, leaving 12 bases between.